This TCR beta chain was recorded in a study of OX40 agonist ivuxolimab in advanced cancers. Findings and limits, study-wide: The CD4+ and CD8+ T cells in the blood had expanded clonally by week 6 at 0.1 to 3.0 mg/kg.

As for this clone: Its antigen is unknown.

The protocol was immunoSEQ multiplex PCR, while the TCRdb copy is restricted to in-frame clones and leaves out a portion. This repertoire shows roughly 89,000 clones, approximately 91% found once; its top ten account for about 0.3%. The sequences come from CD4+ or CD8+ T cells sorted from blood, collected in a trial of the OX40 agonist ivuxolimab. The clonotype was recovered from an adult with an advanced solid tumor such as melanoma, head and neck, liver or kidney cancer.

CDR3 DNA sequence: TGTGCCAGCAGCGGGGGAAATGGCTACACCTTC. Translating it yields CASSGGNGYTF. This chain uses TRBV7-2 with TRBJ1-2, with a tentative D call TRBD1 (5 bases). The CDR3 totals 11 residues. Germline-derived CDR1 and CDR2 are SGHTA and FQGNSA. The ends were cut back, 5 bases at V and 6 bases at J, with 7 bases in the middle.